The 18 T cell receptor beta chains listed next were all sequenced from one sample in a study of post-analysis software for immune sequencing data. Points from the study as a whole: Patients used a handful of TRBV segments, including TRBV5-6, TRBV5-1 and TRBV20-1, more often than controls.

Researchers reported that TCR beta cDNA libraries carried unique molecular identifiers. One entry per CDR3 protein results from TCRdb running MiXCR on the PCR reads. The sample shows 750,000 to 950,000 distinct CDR3 sequences, approximately 57% of them seen only once. These TCRs are of unknown antigen specificity. Sequencing was performed on blood. The source is a girl aged 5-17 years with multiple sclerosis.

The V gene is TRBV2, the J gene TRBJ1-1, with a possible D match to TRBD1 (5 bases). This CDR3 has 17 residues. Trimming took 2 bases from V and 0 from J, leaving 16 bases between them. The germline CDR1 and CDR2 sequences are SNHLY and FYNNEI. DNA of the CDR3: TGTGCCAGCAGTGAAAGGTCAGGGATGTATATGAACACTGAAGCTTTCTTT. Protein sequence: CASSERSGMYMNTEAFF.

The chain is built from TRBV29-1 and TRBJ2-1; possibly TRBD2 for D (6 bases). Germline-derived CDR1 and CDR2 are SQVTM and ANQGSEA. The V gene lost 5 bases and the J gene lost 7 bases, with 18 bases spanning the gap. The CDR3 length is 14 residues. The chain's CDR3 is CSVHGSFEGNEQFF. The CDR3, as DNA: TGCAGCGTTCACGGGAGTTTTGAGGGAAATGAGCAGTTCTTC.

This clonotype was counted a few times. This chain joins TRBV7-6 and TRBJ2-6; 9 bases line up with TRBD1. V lost 5 bases and J lost 2; bases outside the gene matches: 22. Germline lookup yields CDR1 SGHVS and CDR2 FNYEAQ. The CDR3 contains 22 residues. The DNA of the CDR3 is TGTGCCAGCAGCCTCCCTTTGGGACAGGGAGAAACTGTTATGGCTGGGGCCAACGTCCTGACTTTC. Protein: CASSLPLGQGETVMAGANVLTF. The full variable domain, rest sourced from reference TRBV7-6 and TRBJ2-6, is GAGVSQSPRYKVTKRGQDVALRCDPISGHVSLYWYRQALGQGPEFLTYFNYEAQQDKSGLPNDRFSAERPEGSISTLTIQRTEQRDSAMYRCASSLPLGQGETVMAGANVLTFGAGSRLTVL.

J is TRBJ2-3 and V is TRBV5-1; 10 positions match TRBD2. Germline V gives CDR1 SGHRS, CDR2 YFSETQ. The V gene end was trimmed by 4 bases and the J gene end by 0 bases; junction bases not matched to a gene: 8. The CDR3 totals 17 residues. As DNA, the CDR3 is TGCGCCAGCAGCGCGAGACTAGCGGGTACTAGCACAGATACGCAGTATTTT. As protein: CASSARLAGTSTDTQYF.

This clonotype showed up just a few times. This chain links TRBV6-5 with TRBJ2-7; 8 bases line up with TRBD1. CDR3 length: 14 amino acids. Germline values: CDR1 MNHEY, CDR2 SVGAGI. The V gene end was trimmed by 2 bases and the J gene end by 2 bases; junction bases not matched to a gene: 2. The CDR3 DNA sequence: TGTGCCAGCAGTTACACGACAGGGGCCTACGAGCAGTACTTC. Encoded protein: CASSYTTGAYEQYF.

This chain's CDR3 is CASSLNPYEQYF. CDR3 bases: TGTGCCAGCAGTTTAAATCCCTACGAGCAGTACTTC. The gene calls are TRBV12-3 or TRBV12-4 and TRBJ2-7; D unresolved. The V and J ends lost 2 bases and 2 bases respectively, with 4 bases between them. The CDR3 has 12 amino acids.

This clonotype was observed once. The rearrangement links TRBV15 to TRBJ2-7, with 11 bases fitting TRBD2. The CDR3 sequence is 16 residues long. Germline loops: CDR1 LNHNV, CDR2 YYDKDF (reference sequence). Trimming at V came to 1 base and at J to 2 bases, leaving 4 bases not matched to a gene. In DNA, the CDR3 is TGTGCCACCAGCAGAGGGGTAGCGGGAGGGCCCTACGAGCAGTACTTC. Its translation is CATSRGVAGGPYEQYF.

This chain connects TRBV5-1 to TRBJ2-5; TRBD2 might be the D (5 bases). The closer fit of TRBJ2-7 to the DNA end suggests the J call may be wrong. Germline V CDR1 and CDR2: SGHRS, YFSETQ. This CDR3 is built from 15 residues. Written as DNA, the CDR3 is TGCGCCAGCACCCCCCGTGCGGGCGGCCCAAACGAGCAGTACTTC. Translation gives CASTPRAGGPNEQYF.

The chain combines TRBV20-1 with TRBJ2-7; TRBD2 is a possible D gene (5 bases). CDR3 size: 14 residues. V was cut by 5 bases and J by 3 bases, with 17 bases left in between. The germline V gene encodes CDR1 DFQATT and CDR2 SNEGSKA (reference sequence). As DNA, the CDR3 is TGCAGTGCTCGGGGAAGAGAAAACTACTACGAGCAGTACTTC. This codes for CSARGRENYYEQYF.

This clonotype was seen more than once but under ten times. J is TRBJ2-7 and V is TRBV10-3, with D hard to call. The V and J ends lost 10 bases and 3 bases respectively, with 10 bases between them. The germline V gene encodes CDR1 ENHRY and CDR2 SYGVKD. This CDR3 is built from 11 residues. CDR3 sequence: CATRHSYEQYF. The DNA of the CDR3 is TGTGCCACCCGACATAGCTACGAGCAGTACTTC.

This clonotype showed up just a few times. The gene calls are TRBV20-1 and TRBJ2-5, with D maybe TRBD1 (9 bases). The DNA end favors TRBJ2-7, so the J call may be wrong. CDR1 is DFQATT, CDR2 SNEGSKA, per germline (reference sequence). CDR3 length equals 14 residues. CDR3 residues: CSASGGDREGEQYF. CDR3 in DNA: TGCAGTGCTAGCGGGGGGGACAGGGAGGGCGAGCAGTACTTC.

This clonotype was seen more than once but under ten times. V and J are TRBV6-6 and TRBJ1-2; D might be TRBD1 (6 bases). From germline, CDR1 is MNHNY and CDR2 SVGAGI (reference sequence). CDR3 length: 15 residues. Trimming removed 2 bases at V and 8 bases at J, with 18 bases between. For the CDR3, the DNA is TGTGCCAGCAGTTACCCCACCCACAGGGAGGGAGGCTACACCTTC. This gives the protein CASSYPTHREGGYTF.

This clonotype has just a few counts. This rearrangement joins TRBV13 to TRBJ1-2; 11 nucleotides align to TRBD1. The CDR3 is made up of 17 amino acids. Trimming at V came to 4 bases and at J to 6 bases, leaving 13 bases not matched to a gene. Germline V gives CDR1 PRHDT, CDR2 FYEKMQ (reference sequence). The CDR3 loop is CASSSPRDRGYSDGYTF. The CDR3 nucleotides read TGTGCCAGCAGCTCACCCCGGGACAGGGGGTATAGTGATGGCTACACCTTC.

This clonotype has only a few counts. The chain links TRBV7-9 to TRBJ2-3; unclear D gene. The germline V and J ends were trimmed by 6 bases and 2 bases, with 21 bases remaining between them. Germline CDR1 reads SEHNR; CDR2 reads FQNEAQ (reference sequence). The CDR3 sequence is 17 residues long. The CDR3 DNA is TGTGCCAGCAGTCACGGTGGCCTCTCAGTAGACACAGATACGCAGTATTTT. Encoded protein: CASSHGGLSVDTDTQYF.

This clonotype was recorded only once. At one end, the junction sequence differs from germline, possibly due to a read error. This chain links TRBV29-1 with TRBJ2-6; maybe TRBD2 (5 bases). Germline CDR1 is SQVTM and CDR2 is ANQGSEA. The CDR3 is made up of 15 amino acids. The CDR3 loop is CSVAGEWRGVNVLTF. CDR3 nucleotide sequence: TGCAGCGTTGCCGGGGAGTGGCGTGGGGTCAACGTCCTGACTTTC.

The genes are TRBV12-3 or TRBV12-4 and TRBJ1-2, with TRBD1 as a possible D gene (6 bases). The V end lost 7 bases, the J end lost 8 bases, and 26 bases lay between the germline ends. This CDR3 is 16 amino acids long. CDR3 bases: TGTGCCAGCACCCATTCGGTCCCGGGGGCTCTCTGGGGCTACACCTTC. Its protein product is CASTHSVPGALWGYTF.

This rearrangement joins TRBV29-1 to TRBJ2-1, with 8 bases matching TRBD2. Per germline, CDR1 SQVTM and CDR2 ANQGSEA. J gave up 7 bases and V 3 bases, and 8 bases lay outside the gene matches. The CDR3 runs to 14 residues. The chain's CDR3 is CSVDLFGGANEQFF. CDR3 bases: TGCAGCGTTGATCTCTTCGGGGGGGCTAATGAGCAGTTCTTC.

The DNA for the CDR3 is TGTGCCAGCAGTTACGGGGGTCGCCGCACAGATACGCAGTATTTT. Its translation: CASSYGGRRTDTQYF. The J gene is TRBJ2-3, the V gene TRBV6-5, with D perhaps being TRBD1 or TRBD2 (5 bases each). The germline V and J ends were trimmed by 2 bases and 1 base, with 10 bases remaining between them. The V gene's germline CDR1 is MNHEY and CDR2 SVGAGI. The CDR3 totals 15 residues.